A single sample is the source of the 14 T cell receptor beta chains below, sequenced in a study of cytomegalovirus exposure and HLA in healthy donors. PCR involved 60 Vbeta and 13 Jbeta primers. TCRdb's table, derived via immunoSEQ multiplex PCR, lists solely in-frame clones and lacks some. The sample lists roughly 100,000 clones; about 75% were seen once. The sample taken for sequencing was PBMCs. The origin of the receptors is a man between 60 and 75 years old in good health and CMV-seropositive.

V usage is TRBV7-9 and J usage is TRBJ2-7, with 12 bases aligning to TRBD1. Germline CDR1 SEHNR, CDR2 FQNEAQ (reference sequence). The V gene end was trimmed by 3 bases and the J gene end by 4 bases; junction bases not matched to a gene: 7. CDR3 length equals 16 residues. The CDR3 spells CASSFLGTGGQYEQYF. CDR3 DNA: TGTGCCAGCAGCTTTCTCGGGACAGGGGGCCAATACGAGCAGTACTTC.

The chain uses TRBV5-1 and TRBJ2-3, with 7 bases aligning to TRBD2. Germline CDR1 is SGHRS and CDR2 is YFSETQ. This CDR3 comprises 16 residues. J was trimmed by 3 bases and V by 0 bases; bases with no gene match: 7. The CDR3 spells CASSLAGAGETDTQYF. The CDR3 DNA reads TGCGCCAGCAGCTTGGCCGGGGCGGGGGAGACAGATACGCAGTATTTT.

The V call is TRBV6-1, the J call TRBJ2-4; D might be TRBD1 (5 bases). This CDR3 has 14 residues. Germline CDR1 MNHNS, CDR2 SASEGT. V lost 7 bases and J lost 5, with 15 bases in between. The chain's CDR3 is CASKTATLENIQYF. The CDR3 DNA sequence: TGTGCCAGCAAGACAGCCACCTTGGAAAACATTCAGTACTTC.

The genes are TRBV7-9 and TRBJ2-5; TRBD1 matches at 10 bases. V dropped 7 bases and J dropped 8; count of bases not matched to a gene: 13. This CDR3 is 15 amino acids long. Germline V gene lookup returns CDR1 SEHNR and CDR2 FQNEAQ (reference sequence). The CDR3 region has the DNA TGTGCCAGCAAACCCCTTGCCGGGACAGGGGTTACCCAGTACTTC. Its translation: CASKPLAGTGVTQYF.

A word on this clone: Other DNA sequences in this specimen translate into the identical CDR3. V usage is TRBV28 and J usage is TRBJ1-2; 7 bases are shared with TRBD1. CDR1 and CDR2 from the germline V gene are MDHEN and SYDVKM. The CDR3 sequence is 14 residues long. The J segment lost 2 bases and the V segment lost 3 bases, leaving 3 bases of the junction unmatched. In DNA, the CDR3 is TGTGCCAGCAGTTTGGGACAGACAAACTATGGCTACACCTTC. It translates to CASSLGQTNYGYTF.

V and J are TRBV7-8 and TRBJ2-5; 7 bases are a match to TRBD1. The germline V gene encodes CDR1 SGHVS and CDR2 FQNEAQ. This CDR3 has 14 amino acids. Trimming removed 5 bases from V and 5 bases from J; junction bases left unmatched: 8. CDR3 sequence: CASSVRQGYETQYF. DNA for the CDR3: TGTGCCAGCAGCGTCCGACAGGGATACGAGACCCAGTACTTC.

The gene calls are TRBV7-9 and TRBJ1-6; maybe TRBD1 (5 bases). The germline V gene encodes CDR1 SEHNR and CDR2 FQNEAQ (reference sequence). There are 15 residues in the CDR3. V was shortened by 5 bases and J by 2 bases, with 10 bases between the two germline ends. The CDR3 here is CASSLPGAYNSPLHF. CDR3 bases: TGTGCCAGCAGCCTTCCGGGGGCCTATAATTCACCCCTCCACTTT. Filled out from reference TRBV7-9 and TRBJ1-6, the complete variable domain reads DTGVSQNPRHKITKRGQNVTFRCDPISEHNRLYWYRQTLGQGPEFLTYFQNEAQLEKSRLLSDRFSAERPKGSFSTLEIQRTEQGDSAMYLCASSLPGAYNSPLHFGNGTRLTVT.

The chain links TRBV28 to TRBJ1-1, with D perhaps TRBD1 (5 bases). Germline V gene sequence: CDR1 MDHEN, CDR2 SYDVKM. The V gene lost 6 bases and the J gene lost 6 bases, with 11 bases spanning the gap. The CDR3 is 12 residues long. The DNA of the CDR3 is TGTGCCAGCAGCCCCGGGGGACCTGAAGCTTTCTTT. Protein product: CASSPGGPEAFF. Using reference TRBV28 and TRBJ1-1 for the parts outside the CDR3, the full variable domain is DVKVTQSSRYLVKRTGEKVFLECVQDMDHENMFWYRQDPGLGLRLIYFSYDVKMKEKGDIPEGYSVSREKKERFSLILESASTNQTSMYLCASSPGGPEAFFGQGTRLTVV.

The chain is built from TRBV5-1 and TRBJ1-1; a possible D gene is TRBD1 (6 bases). This CDR3 is built from 14 residues. Looked up from germline, CDR1 is SGHRS and CDR2 is YFSETQ. Trimming cost V 0 bases and J 5 bases, with 11 bases left between them. The CDR3 reads CASSLGQGQTEAFF. The CDR3 DNA is TGCGCCAGCAGCTTGGGGCAGGGGCAAACTGAAGCTTTCTTT.

The chain couples TRBV5-1 to TRBJ2-3, with 8 bases that match TRBD1. The germline gives CDR1 SGHRS, CDR2 YFSETQ. The CDR3 spans 15 residues. The V segment lost 4 bases and the J segment 6 bases; nucleotides outside the gene matches: 10. CDR3 in DNA: TGCGCCAGCAGCGGACAGGGTGGGTTTTACGATACGCAGTATTTT. It yields the protein CASSGQGGFYDTQYF.

This rearrangement joins TRBV2 to TRBJ2-5; 10 bases are shared with TRBD1. The ends lost 0 bases at V and 6 bases at J; junction bases unmatched: 7. The CDR3 is 16 residues long. The germline V gene has CDR1 SNHLY and CDR2 FYNNEI. In nucleotides, the CDR3 is TGTGCCAGCAGTGAAGCGCTTCGGACAGGGGGAAAGACCCAGTACTTC. Translation: CASSEALRTGGKTQYF.

V is TRBV9 and J is TRBJ2-3, with TRBD1 identical over 10 bases. The germline gives CDR1 SGDLS, CDR2 YYNGEE. The junction had 10 bases not matched to a gene; V was cut back by 4 bases and J by 2 bases. This CDR3 is built from 17 residues. In DNA, the CDR3 is TGTGCCAGCAGCCCGCGGCCGGGACAGGGGTCCACAGATACGCAGTATTTT. Its translation is CASSPRPGQGSTDTQYF. Full variable domain (outside the CDR3, taken from reference TRBV9 and TRBJ2-3): DSGVTQTPKHLITATGQRVTLRCSPRSGDLSVYWYQQSLDQGLQFLIQYYNGEERAKGNILERFSAQQFPDLHSELNLSSLELGDSALYFCASSPRPGQGSTDTQYFGPGTRLTVL.

The J gene is TRBJ2-2, the V gene TRBV10-3; 8 bases agree with TRBD2. The CDR3 contains 15 residues. V was pared by 7 bases and J by 0 bases, with 4 bases of the junction left unmatched. CDR1 ENHRY and CDR2 SYGVKD come from the germline V gene. CDR3 sequence: CAITAGATNTGELFF. Written as DNA, the CDR3 is TGTGCCATCACAGCGGGGGCAACGAACACCGGGGAGCTGTTTTTT.

The rearrangement joins TRBV7-6 to TRBJ2-2; weak D call: TRBD2 (5 bases). The CDR3 runs 13 residues. Germline loops: CDR1 SGHVS, CDR2 FNYEAQ. Trimming cost V 5 bases and J 6 bases, with 10 bases left between them. CDR3 protein: CASSPAGAGELFF. The DNA for the CDR3 is TGTGCCAGCAGCCCCGCCGGGGCCGGGGAGCTGTTTTTT.